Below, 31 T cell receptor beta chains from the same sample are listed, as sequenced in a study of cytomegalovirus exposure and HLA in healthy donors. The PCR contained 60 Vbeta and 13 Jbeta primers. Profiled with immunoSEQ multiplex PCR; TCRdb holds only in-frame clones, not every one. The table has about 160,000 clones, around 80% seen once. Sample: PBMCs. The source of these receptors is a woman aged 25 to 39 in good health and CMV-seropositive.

CDR3 residues: CASSLGLAGVTTDTQYF. The DNA of the CDR3 is TGTGCCAGCAGCTTGGGACTAGCGGGGGTCACCACAGATACGCAGTATTTT. The V gene is TRBV7-9, the J gene TRBJ2-3; TRBD2 aligns across 14 bases. Germline V gene sequence: CDR1 SEHNR, CDR2 FQNEAQ (reference sequence). Trimming took 3 bases from V and 2 from J; bases not matched to a gene: 4. This CDR3 has 17 amino acids.

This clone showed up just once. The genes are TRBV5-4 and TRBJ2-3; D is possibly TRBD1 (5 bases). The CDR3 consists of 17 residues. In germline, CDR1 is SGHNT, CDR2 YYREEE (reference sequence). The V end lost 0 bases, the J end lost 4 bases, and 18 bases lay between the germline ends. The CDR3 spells CASSLGSPTGDSDTQYF. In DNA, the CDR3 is TGTGCCAGCAGCTTGGGATCCCCAACAGGAGATTCAGATACGCAGTATTTT.

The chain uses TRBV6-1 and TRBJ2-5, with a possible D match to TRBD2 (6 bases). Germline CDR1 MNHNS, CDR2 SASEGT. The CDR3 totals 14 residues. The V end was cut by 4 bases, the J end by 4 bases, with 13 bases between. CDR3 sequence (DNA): TGTGCCAGCAGTGGGGGGGAACTGGGAGAGACCCAGTACTTC. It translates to CASSGGELGETQYF.

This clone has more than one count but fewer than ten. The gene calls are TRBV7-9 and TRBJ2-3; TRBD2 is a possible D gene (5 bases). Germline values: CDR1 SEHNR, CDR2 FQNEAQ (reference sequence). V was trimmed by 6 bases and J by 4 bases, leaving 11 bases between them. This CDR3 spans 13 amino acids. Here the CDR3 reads CASSWVEADTQYF. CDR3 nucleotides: TGTGCCAGCAGTTGGGTGGAGGCAGATACGCAGTATTTT.

DNA for the CDR3: TGTGCCTGGAGTGTGACAGGCAAGGAGCAGTTCTTC. Translation: CAWSVTGKEQFF. The chain combines TRBV30 with TRBJ2-1; D may be TRBD1 (6 bases). The CDR3 is 12 residues long. Germline loops: CDR1 GTSNPN, CDR2 SVGIG (reference sequence). V lost 0 bases to trimming and J lost 10 bases, with 10 bases between them.

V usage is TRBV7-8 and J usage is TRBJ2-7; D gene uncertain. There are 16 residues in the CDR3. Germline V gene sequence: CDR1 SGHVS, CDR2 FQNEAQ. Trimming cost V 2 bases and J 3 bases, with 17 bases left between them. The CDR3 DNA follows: TGTGCCAGCAGCTTAAGCAGGCTAAAGCCCCTCTACGAGCAGTACTTC. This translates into CASSLSRLKPLYEQYF.

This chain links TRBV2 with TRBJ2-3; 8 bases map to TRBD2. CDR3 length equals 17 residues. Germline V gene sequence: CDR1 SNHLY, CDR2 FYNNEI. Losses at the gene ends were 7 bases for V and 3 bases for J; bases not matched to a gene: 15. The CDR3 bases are TGTGCCAGCATCCCCTTCCGGGGGGGAAGAAGAACAGATACGCAGTATTTT. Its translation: CASIPFRGGRRTDTQYF.

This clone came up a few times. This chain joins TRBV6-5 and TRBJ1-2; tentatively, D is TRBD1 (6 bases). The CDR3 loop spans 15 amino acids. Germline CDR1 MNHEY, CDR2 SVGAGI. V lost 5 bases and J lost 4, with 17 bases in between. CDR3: CASSPEMDSPYGYTF. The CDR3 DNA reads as TGTGCCAGCAGTCCAGAGATGGACAGCCCCTATGGCTACACCTTC.

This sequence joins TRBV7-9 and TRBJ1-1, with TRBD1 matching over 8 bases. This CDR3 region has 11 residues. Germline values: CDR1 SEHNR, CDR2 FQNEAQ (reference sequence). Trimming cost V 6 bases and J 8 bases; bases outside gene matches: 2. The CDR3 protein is CASSRDREAFF. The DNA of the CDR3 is TGTGCCAGCAGTCGGGACAGGGAAGCTTTCTTT.

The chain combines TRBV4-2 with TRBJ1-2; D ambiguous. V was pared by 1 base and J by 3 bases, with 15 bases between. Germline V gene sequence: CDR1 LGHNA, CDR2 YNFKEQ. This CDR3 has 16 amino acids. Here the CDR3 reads CASSQVIRQADYGYTF. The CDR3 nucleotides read TGTGCCAGCAGCCAAGTTATACGTCAGGCCGACTATGGCTACACCTTC.

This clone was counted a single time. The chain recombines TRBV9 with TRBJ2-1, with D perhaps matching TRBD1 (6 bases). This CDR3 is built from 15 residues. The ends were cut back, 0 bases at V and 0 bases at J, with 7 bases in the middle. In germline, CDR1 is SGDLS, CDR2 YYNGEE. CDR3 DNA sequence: TGTGCCAGCAGCGTAGGGACAGTCTCCTACAATGAGCAGTTCTTC. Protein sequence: CASSVGTVSYNEQFF.

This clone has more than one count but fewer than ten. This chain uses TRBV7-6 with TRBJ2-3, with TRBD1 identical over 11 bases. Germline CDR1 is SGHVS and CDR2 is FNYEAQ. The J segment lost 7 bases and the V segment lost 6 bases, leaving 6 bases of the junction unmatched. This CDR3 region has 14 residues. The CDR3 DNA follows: TGTGCCAGCAGGGCCGGGACAGGGGGGTATACGCAGTATTTT. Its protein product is CASRAGTGGYTQYF.

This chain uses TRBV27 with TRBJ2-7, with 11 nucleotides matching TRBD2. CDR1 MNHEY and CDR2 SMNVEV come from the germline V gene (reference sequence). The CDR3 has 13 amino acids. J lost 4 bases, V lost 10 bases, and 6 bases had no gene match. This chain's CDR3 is CATKTSGGYEQYF. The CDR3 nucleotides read TGTGCCACCAAAACTAGCGGGGGTTACGAGCAGTACTTC.

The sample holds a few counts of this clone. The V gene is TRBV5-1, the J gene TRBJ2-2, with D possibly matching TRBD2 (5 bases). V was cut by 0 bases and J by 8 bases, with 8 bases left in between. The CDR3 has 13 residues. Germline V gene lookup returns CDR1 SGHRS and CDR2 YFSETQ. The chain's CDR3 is CASSLDTGGELFF. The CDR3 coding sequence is TGCGCCAGCAGCTTGGATACGGGAGGGGAGCTGTTTTTT.

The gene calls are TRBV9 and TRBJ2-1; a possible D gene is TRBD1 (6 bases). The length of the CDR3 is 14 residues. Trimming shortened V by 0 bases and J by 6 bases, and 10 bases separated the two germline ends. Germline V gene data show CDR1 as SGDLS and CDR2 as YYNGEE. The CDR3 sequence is CASSVEAGVNEQFF. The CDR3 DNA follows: TGTGCCAGCAGCGTAGAGGCAGGGGTCAATGAGCAGTTCTTC. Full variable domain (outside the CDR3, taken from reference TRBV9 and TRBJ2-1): DSGVTQTPKHLITATGQRVTLRCSPRSGDLSVYWYQQSLDQGLQFLIQYYNGEERAKGNILERFSAQQFPDLHSELNLSSLELGDSALYFCASSVEAGVNEQFFGPGTRLTVL.

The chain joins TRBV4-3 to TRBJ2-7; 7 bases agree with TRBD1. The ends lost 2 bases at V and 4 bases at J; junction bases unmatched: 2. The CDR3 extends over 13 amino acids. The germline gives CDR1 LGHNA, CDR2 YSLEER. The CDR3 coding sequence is TGCGCCAGCAGCCAATACAGGGGATACGAGCAGTACTTC. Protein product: CASSQYRGYEQYF.

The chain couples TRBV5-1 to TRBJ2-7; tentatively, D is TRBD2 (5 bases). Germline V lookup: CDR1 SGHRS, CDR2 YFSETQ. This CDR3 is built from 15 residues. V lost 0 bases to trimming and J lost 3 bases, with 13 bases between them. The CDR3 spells CASSLAGVAFYEQYF. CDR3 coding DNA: TGCGCCAGCAGCTTGGCCGGGGTCGCCTTCTACGAGCAGTACTTC. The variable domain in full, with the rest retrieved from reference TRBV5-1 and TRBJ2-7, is KAGVTQTPRYLIKTRGQQVTLSCSPISGHRSVSWYQQTPGQGLQFLFEYFSETQRNKGNFPGRFSGRQFSNSRSEMNVSTLELGDSALYLCASSLAGVAFYEQYFGPGTRLTVT.

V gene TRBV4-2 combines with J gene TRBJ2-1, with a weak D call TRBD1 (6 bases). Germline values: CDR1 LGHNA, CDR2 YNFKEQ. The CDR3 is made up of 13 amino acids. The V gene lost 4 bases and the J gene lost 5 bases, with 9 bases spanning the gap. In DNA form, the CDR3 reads TGTGCCAGCAGCCGAGGACAGAACAATGAGCAGTTCTTC. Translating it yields CASSRGQNNEQFF.

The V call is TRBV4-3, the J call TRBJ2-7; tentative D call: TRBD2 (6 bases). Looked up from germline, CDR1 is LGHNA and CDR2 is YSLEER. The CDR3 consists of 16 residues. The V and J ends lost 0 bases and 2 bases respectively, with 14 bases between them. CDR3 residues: CASSQDYGGETYEQYF. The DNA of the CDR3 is TGCGCCAGCAGCCAAGATTACGGCGGGGAAACCTACGAGCAGTACTTC.

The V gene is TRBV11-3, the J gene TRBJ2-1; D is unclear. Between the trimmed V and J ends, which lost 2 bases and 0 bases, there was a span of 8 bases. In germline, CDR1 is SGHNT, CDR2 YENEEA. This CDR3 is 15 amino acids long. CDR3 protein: CASSLRHSSYNEQFF. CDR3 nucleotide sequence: TGTGCCAGCAGCTTACGCCATAGCTCCTACAATGAGCAGTTCTTC.

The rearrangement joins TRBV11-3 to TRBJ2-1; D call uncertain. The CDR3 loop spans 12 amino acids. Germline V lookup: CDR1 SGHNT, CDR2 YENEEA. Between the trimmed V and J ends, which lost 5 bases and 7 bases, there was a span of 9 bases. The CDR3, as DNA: TGTGCCAGCAGCCCGAGCCATAATGAGCAGTTCTTC. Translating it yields CASSPSHNEQFF.

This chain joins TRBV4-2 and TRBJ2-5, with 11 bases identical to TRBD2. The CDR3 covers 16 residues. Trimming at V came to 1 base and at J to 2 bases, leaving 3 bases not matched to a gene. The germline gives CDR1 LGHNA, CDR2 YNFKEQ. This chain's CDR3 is CASSQVLAGEQETQYF. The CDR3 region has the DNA TGTGCCAGCAGCCAAGTACTAGCGGGGGAGCAAGAGACCCAGTACTTC.

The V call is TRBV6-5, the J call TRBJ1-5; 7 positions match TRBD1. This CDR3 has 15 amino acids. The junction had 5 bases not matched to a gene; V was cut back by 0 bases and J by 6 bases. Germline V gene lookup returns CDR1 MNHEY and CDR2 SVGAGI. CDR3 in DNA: TGTGCCAGCAGTTACTCCCGGGACAGAGGTCAGCCCCAGCATTTT. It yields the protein CASSYSRDRGQPQHF.

The CDR3 reads CASSYSGDNSPLHF. The CDR3 bases are TGTGCCAGCAGTTACTCGGGAGATAATTCACCCCTCCACTTT. This chain uses TRBV6-6 with TRBJ1-6, with D unresolved. CDR3 length equals 14 residues. The ends were cut back, 0 bases at V and 5 bases at J, with 5 bases in the middle. Germline CDR1 MNHNY, CDR2 SVGAGI (reference sequence).

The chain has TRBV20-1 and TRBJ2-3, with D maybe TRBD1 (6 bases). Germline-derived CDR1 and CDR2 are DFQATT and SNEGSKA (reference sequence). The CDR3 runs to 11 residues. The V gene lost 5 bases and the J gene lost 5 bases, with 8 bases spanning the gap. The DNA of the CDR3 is TGCAGTGCTCCACAGGGAGATACGCAGTATTTT. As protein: CSAPQGDTQYF.

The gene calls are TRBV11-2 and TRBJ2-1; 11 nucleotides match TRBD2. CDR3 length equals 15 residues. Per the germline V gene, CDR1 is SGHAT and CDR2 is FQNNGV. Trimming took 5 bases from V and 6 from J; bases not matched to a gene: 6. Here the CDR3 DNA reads TGTGCCAGCAGCCTAGGGACTAGCGGATCCAATGAGCAGTTCTTC. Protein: CASSLGTSGSNEQFF.

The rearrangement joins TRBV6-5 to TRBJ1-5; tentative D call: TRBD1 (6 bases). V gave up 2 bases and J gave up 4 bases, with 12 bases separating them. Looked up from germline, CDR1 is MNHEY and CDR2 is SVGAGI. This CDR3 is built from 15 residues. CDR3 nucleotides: TGTGCCAGCAGTTACAAACAGGGCGGTAATCAGCCCCAGCATTTT. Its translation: CASSYKQGGNQPQHF.

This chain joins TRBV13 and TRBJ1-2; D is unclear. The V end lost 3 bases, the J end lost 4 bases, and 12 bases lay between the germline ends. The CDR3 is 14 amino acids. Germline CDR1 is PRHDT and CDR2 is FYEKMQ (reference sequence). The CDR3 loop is CASSFGRAGYGYTF. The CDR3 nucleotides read TGTGCCAGCAGCTTCGGTCGAGCGGGCTATGGCTACACCTTC. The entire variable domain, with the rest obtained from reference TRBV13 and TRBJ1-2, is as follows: AAGVIQSPRHLIKEKRETATLKCYPIPRHDTVYWYQQGPGQDPQFLISFYEKMQSDKGSIPDRFSAQQFSDYHSELNMSSLELGDSALYFCASSFGRAGYGYTFGSGTRLTVV.

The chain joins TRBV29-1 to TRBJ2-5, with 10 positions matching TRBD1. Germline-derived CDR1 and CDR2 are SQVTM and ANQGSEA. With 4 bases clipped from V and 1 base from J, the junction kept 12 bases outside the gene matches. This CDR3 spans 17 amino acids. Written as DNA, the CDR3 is TGCAGCGTTGGACAGGGGGCTATAAACCCTATCCAAGAGACCCAGTACTTC. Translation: CSVGQGAINPIQETQYF. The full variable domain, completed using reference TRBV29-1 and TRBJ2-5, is SAVISQKPSRDICQRGTSLTIQCQVDSQVTMMFWYRQQPGQSLTLIATANQGSEATYESGFVIDKFPISRPNLTFSTLTVSNMSPEDSSIYLCSVGQGAINPIQETQYFGPGTRLLVL.

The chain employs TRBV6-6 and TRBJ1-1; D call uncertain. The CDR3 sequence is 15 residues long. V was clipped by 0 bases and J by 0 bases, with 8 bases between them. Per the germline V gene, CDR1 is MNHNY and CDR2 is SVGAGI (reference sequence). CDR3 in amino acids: CASSYSAGLNTEAFF. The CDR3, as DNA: TGTGCCAGCAGTTACTCTGCAGGATTGAACACTGAAGCTTTCTTT.

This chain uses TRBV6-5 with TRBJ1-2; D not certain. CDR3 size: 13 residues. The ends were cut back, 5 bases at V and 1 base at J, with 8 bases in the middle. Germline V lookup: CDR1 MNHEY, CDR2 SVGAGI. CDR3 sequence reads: CASSRSFNYGYTF. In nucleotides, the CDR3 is TGTGCCAGCAGTCGGAGCTTTAACTATGGCTACACCTTC.